The present TCR beta chain was sequenced within a study of breast tumors, draining lymph nodes, adjacent tissues. Breast cancer patients provided tissue from their axillary draining lymph nodes. Germline assignment: CDR1 MNHEY and CDR2 SVGEGT. The CDR3 has 12 amino acids. The V end lost 4 bases, the J end lost 5 bases, and 8 bases lay between the germline ends. Study conclusions and caveats: Data only fit, rather than demonstrated, lymph node origin of most tumor T cells.

This clonotype was seen repeatedly, ten times or more. Its antigen remains unknown. Each CDR3 protein is one row after TCRdb ran MiXCR on the multiplex PCR reads. The profile shows about 180,000 distinct CDR3 sequences, about 33% of them singletons. The sample was axillary lymph node tissue. This clonotype was obtained from a female donor with breast cancer. Some clones in this sample may be carry-over from other donors' samples. The chain recombines TRBV6-2 or TRBV6-3 with TRBJ2-5; D not resolved. The CDR3 DNA is TGTGCCAGCAGTTTAAATGGGGAGACCCAGTACTTC. This translates into CASSLNGETQYF.